One sample yielded the 30 T cell receptor beta chains listed below, sequenced in a study of cytomegalovirus exposure and HLA in healthy donors. Use of 60 Vbeta and 13 Jbeta primers characterized the PCR. Only in-frame clones appear in the TCRdb table, and some are missing; sequencing was by immunoSEQ multiplex PCR. The repertoire holds fewer than 200,000 clones, 65% to 80% seen once, with approximately 0.73% in the top ten. Input material: PBMCs. The receptors shown here come from a woman aged 40 to 49 in good health and CMV-seronegative.

This chain joins TRBV7-9 and TRBJ2-5; D is unresolved. The CDR3 sequence is 12 residues long. The germline gives CDR1 SEHNR, CDR2 FQNEAQ (reference sequence). Trimming took 5 bases from V and 5 from J, leaving 9 bases between them. CDR3 DNA: TGTGCCAGCAGCCCTCCCTCGGAGACCCAGTACTTC. Its protein product is CASSPPSETQYF.

The chain has TRBV7-2 and TRBJ1-4, with unresolved D. Germline V gene lookup returns CDR1 SGHTA and CDR2 FQGNSA. V was cut by 2 bases and J by 6 bases, with 4 bases left in between. The CDR3 has 12 amino acids. The CDR3 sequence: CASSLYDEKLFF. CDR3 nucleotide sequence: TGTGCCAGCAGCTTATATGATGAAAAACTGTTTTTT.

This clone was detected only a few times. This chain joins TRBV4-3 and TRBJ2-1; 8 positions agree with TRBD2. Germline CDR1 reads LGHNA; CDR2 reads YSLEER. The CDR3 covers 15 residues. After removal of 4 bases from V and 0 bases from J, the junction contained 2 bases not matched to a gene. This chain's CDR3 is CASSLAGGSYNEQFF. The CDR3 DNA follows: TGCGCCAGCAGCCTTGCGGGAGGCTCCTACAATGAGCAGTTCTTC.

The chain carries TRBV7-2 and TRBJ2-1; TRBD2 aligns across 14 bases. Trimming took 4 bases from V and 4 from J; bases not matched to a gene: 6. CDR3 length equals 17 residues. In germline, CDR1 is SGHTA, CDR2 FQGNSA. CDR3 DNA sequence: TGTGCCAGCAGCTATGGGACTAGCGGGAGTCGGTACAATGAGCAGTTCTTC. Protein: CASSYGTSGSRYNEQFF.

This clone has just a few counts. The CDR3 loop is CASSQETVGNQPQHF. The CDR3 DNA reads TGCGCCAGCAGCCAGGAGACAGTCGGCAATCAGCCCCAGCATTTT. The chain uses TRBV4-1 and TRBJ1-5; a weak D match, TRBD1 (5 bases). From germline, CDR1 is MGHRA and CDR2 YSYEKL. This CDR3 spans 15 amino acids. V dropped 3 bases and J dropped 2 bases, with 11 bases sitting between them.

V is TRBV29-1 and J is TRBJ1-4, with D tentatively TRBD1 (5 bases). V lost 7 bases to trimming and J lost 1 base, with 13 bases between them. Germline CDR1 reads SQVTM; CDR2 reads ANQGSEA. The CDR3 is 14 residues long. Here the CDR3 reads CSAIFGGTNEKLFF. In DNA form, the CDR3 reads TGCAGCGCGATCTTCGGGGGAACTAATGAAAAACTGTTTTTT.

The gene calls are TRBV20-1 and TRBJ2-7; D gene unclear. Germline V CDR1 and CDR2: DFQATT, SNEGSKA (reference sequence). CDR3 length equals 11 residues. V was shortened by 2 bases and J by 3 bases, with 5 bases between the two germline ends. The CDR3 spells CSARQVYEQYF. The CDR3 bases are TGCAGTGCTAGACAGGTCTACGAGCAGTACTTC.

This chain uses TRBV11-2 with TRBJ2-6; the D gene is possibly TRBD1 (8 bases). V was cut by 10 bases and J by 0 bases, with 16 bases left in between. The CDR3 is 16 residues long. In germline, CDR1 is SGHAT, CDR2 FQNNGV. In DNA form, the CDR3 reads TGTGCCACCAGGGGGGGACAGGCCTCTGGGGCCAACGTCCTGACTTTC. This sequence encodes CATRGGQASGANVLTF.

J is TRBJ2-1 and V is TRBV10-3; 8 bases map to TRBD1. CDR1 and CDR2 from the germline V gene are ENHRY and SYGVKD. The CDR3 sequence is 15 residues long. V gave up 10 bases and J gave up 8 bases; unmatched junction bases: 16. The CDR3 region is CATGIFWQGADEQFF. For the CDR3, the DNA is TGTGCCACCGGGATTTTTTGGCAGGGGGCCGATGAGCAGTTCTTC.

V is TRBV7-9 and J is TRBJ2-7, with D perhaps matching TRBD2 (6 bases). This CDR3 is 16 amino acids long. Germline lookup yields CDR1 SEHNR and CDR2 FQNEAQ (reference sequence). V lost 4 bases, J lost 0 bases, and 16 bases lay in between. Here the CDR3 reads CASSSGVGLSSYEQYF. The DNA for the CDR3 is TGTGCCAGCAGCTCTGGAGTGGGACTCTCCTCCTACGAGCAGTACTTC.

This chain's CDR3 is CASGFGTGGGADTQYF. The CDR3 DNA sequence: TGTGCTAGTGGTTTCGGTACGGGAGGTGGGGCAGATACGCAGTATTTT. J is TRBJ2-3 and V is TRBV12-5; 7 bases are a match to TRBD2. This CDR3 has 16 residues. Trimming cost V 3 bases and J 4 bases; bases outside gene matches: 10. The V gene's germline CDR1 is LGHNT and CDR2 FRNRAP.

V and J are TRBV6-5 and TRBJ2-2; 9 positions agree with TRBD2. The trim removed 0 bases at V and 4 bases at J, leaving 3 bases unmatched. Per germline, CDR1 MNHEY and CDR2 SVGAGI. CDR3 length equals 16 residues. In nucleotides, the CDR3 is TGTGCCAGCAGTTACTCGGCGGGAGGGGTCACCGGGGAGCTGTTTTTT. It specifies CASSYSAGGVTGELFF.

This chain uses TRBV15 with TRBJ2-1; 8 positions agree with TRBD1. Trimming took 0 bases from V and 0 from J; bases not matched to a gene: 1. CDR1 is LNHNV, CDR2 YYDKDF, per germline (reference sequence). The CDR3 contains 16 residues. CDR3 residues: CATSRDQGASYNEQFF. CDR3 nucleotides: TGTGCCACCAGCAGAGATCAGGGGGCCTCCTACAATGAGCAGTTCTTC.

V is TRBV6-5 and J is TRBJ1-4; D may be TRBD1 (5 bases). The CDR3 has 15 amino acids. Germline V gives CDR1 MNHEY, CDR2 SVGAGI. The germline V and J ends were trimmed by 0 bases and 1 base, with 6 bases remaining between them. DNA for the CDR3: TGTGCCAGCAGTTACTCCGGGGGAACTAATGAAAAACTGTTTTTT. It codes for CASSYSGGTNEKLFF.

This clone has just one count. CDR3 sequence (DNA): TGTGCCAGCAGCTGGGAACTAGCGAATCGTGAGCAGTTCTTC. Protein product: CASSWELANREQFF. The chain is built from TRBV5-8 and TRBJ2-1, with 7 bases fitting TRBD2. Germline-derived CDR1 and CDR2 are SGHTS and YDEGEE. The J segment lost 9 bases and the V segment lost 3 bases, leaving 9 bases of the junction unmatched. The CDR3 runs to 14 residues.

The V gene is TRBV5-1, the J gene TRBJ2-7, with D maybe TRBD1 (6 bases). This CDR3 is built from 12 residues. V was clipped by 5 bases and J by 4 bases, with 10 bases between them. CDR1 is SGHRS, CDR2 YFSETQ, per germline. CDR3 coding DNA: TGCGCCAGCAGAGCAGGGGTTTACGAGCAGTACTTC. This encodes CASRAGVYEQYF.

This clone came up a few times. CDR3 coding DNA: TGTGCCAGCAGTGACCAGGGAGGCCAGCCCCAGCATTTT. Amino acid sequence: CASSDQGGQPQHF. J is TRBJ1-5 and V is TRBV2, with D possibly being TRBD1 (5 bases). Trimming took 3 bases from V and 7 from J, leaving 10 bases between them. Germline V CDR1 and CDR2: SNHLY, FYNNEI. The CDR3 covers 13 residues.

This clone appeared once. This sequence joins TRBV19 and TRBJ1-2; D gene unclear. Germline V gene data show CDR1 as LNHDA and CDR2 as SQIVND (reference sequence). This CDR3 is built from 12 residues. Trimming took 6 bases from V and 6 from J, leaving 11 bases between them. The CDR3 reads CASRPSTDGYTF. The CDR3 bases are TGTGCCAGTAGGCCTAGTACGGATGGCTACACCTTC.

This rearrangement joins TRBV5-1 to TRBJ2-1; the match to TRBD2 covers 9 bases. The germline gives CDR1 SGHRS, CDR2 YFSETQ. J was trimmed by 3 bases and V by 2 bases; bases with no gene match: 0. This CDR3 spans 14 amino acids. CDR3 sequence (DNA): TGCGCCAGCAGCTTTAGCGGGAGCTACAATGAGCAGTTCTTC. Residues: CASSFSGSYNEQFF.

V gene TRBV30 combines with J gene TRBJ2-3; 7 bases match TRBD1. V dropped 5 bases and J dropped 6; count of bases not matched to a gene: 8. The CDR3 has 13 residues. CDR1 and CDR2 (germline): GTSNPN, SVGIG (reference sequence). CDR3 sequence: CAWGRGRWDTQYF. CDR3 DNA sequence: TGTGCCTGGGGAAGGGGGCGTTGGGATACGCAGTATTTT.

This chain joins TRBV18 and TRBJ1-3; TRBD1 agrees at 7 bases. This CDR3 has 15 residues. After removal of 2 bases from V and 2 bases from J, the junction contained 3 bases not matched to a gene. Germline V gene sequence: CDR1 KGHSH, CDR2 LQKENI. The CDR3, as DNA: TGTGCCAGCTCACCAAGAGGACAGGCTGGAAACACCATATATTTT. It specifies CASSPRGQAGNTIYF. Variable domain in full (rest from reference TRBV18 and TRBJ1-3): NAGVMQNPRHLVRRRGQEARLRCSPMKGHSHVYWYRQLPEEGLKFMVYLQKENIIDESGMPKERFSAEFPKEGPSILRIQQVVRGDSAAYFCASSPRGQAGNTIYFGEGSWLTVV.

This chain uses TRBV5-1 with TRBJ1-3; D not certain. CDR3 length equals 16 residues. From germline, CDR1 is SGHRS and CDR2 YFSETQ. The V end lost 3 bases, the J end lost 0 bases, and 13 bases lay between the germline ends. The CDR3 DNA is TGCGCCAGCAGCTCAGCCCCGGGGATCTCTGGAAACACCATATATTTT. Amino acid sequence: CASSSAPGISGNTIYF.

The genes are TRBV4-1 and TRBJ2-2; 7 bases map to TRBD1. The V gene end was trimmed by 3 bases and the J gene end by 1 base; junction bases not matched to a gene: 14. The CDR3 covers 19 residues. Germline loops: CDR1 MGHRA, CDR2 YSYEKL. The CDR3 nucleotides read TGCGCCAGCAGCCACCCTGGGACAGCCGTCCACAGGAACACCGGGGAGCTGTTTTTT. This codes for CASSHPGTAVHRNTGELFF.

The chain's CDR3 is CAIRGLDSAQYF. DNA for the CDR3: TGTGCCATCAGGGGACTAGACTCAGCGCAGTATTTT. The gene calls are TRBV10-3 and TRBJ2-3, with 8 positions matching TRBD2. The CDR3 sequence is 12 residues long. Germline values: CDR1 ENHRY, CDR2 SYGVKD. Unmatched junction bases numbered 6, after V lost 6 bases and J lost 10 bases.

The genes are TRBV27 and TRBJ2-7; 11 bases are a match to TRBD2. This CDR3 has 15 residues. V was clipped by 2 bases and J by 6 bases; unmatched bases: 6. Germline V gene data show CDR1 as MNHEY and CDR2 as SMNVEV (reference sequence). The CDR3 DNA reads TGTGCCAGCAGTTTAGGGACTAGCGGTACCGTCGAGCAGTACTTC. This sequence encodes CASSLGTSGTVEQYF.

V and J are TRBV10-3 and TRBJ1-2; D gene uncertain. Germline CDR1 reads ENHRY; CDR2 reads SYGVKD. The germline V and J ends were trimmed by 3 bases and 6 bases, with 8 bases remaining between them. This CDR3 spans 12 amino acids. In DNA, the CDR3 is TGTGCCATCAGTGACGTGGCGGATGGCTACACCTTC. This codes for CAISDVADGYTF.

The chain recombines TRBV7-5 with TRBJ2-2; the table calls TRBD2, which could not be checked here. TRBV7-5 is annotated as a pseudogene. The CDR3 runs to 14 residues. CDR3 DNA sequence: TGTGCCAGAAGCGGCCGGGACTTCACCGGGGAGCTGTTTTTT. This sequence encodes CARSGRDFTGELFF.

This sequence joins TRBV28 and TRBJ2-2; TRBD1 matches at 9 bases. Germline V gene data show CDR1 as MDHEN and CDR2 as SYDVKM. Unmatched junction bases numbered 4, after V lost 6 bases and J lost 8 bases. The CDR3 sequence is 13 residues long. The CDR3 region is CASRTGGRGELFF. CDR3 DNA: TGTGCCAGCAGGACAGGGGGTAGGGGGGAGCTGTTTTTT.

The gene calls are TRBV9 and TRBJ2-3, with D uncertain. Germline V lookup: CDR1 SGDLS, CDR2 YYNGEE. The CDR3 spans 15 residues. The ends were cut back, 3 bases at V and 1 base at J, with 12 bases in the middle. CDR3 nucleotide sequence: TGTGCCAGCAGCGATCCCGGTGTTGGCACAGATACGCAGTATTTT. Its translation: CASSDPGVGTDTQYF.

This chain joins TRBV9 and TRBJ2-2; no definite D call. Deletions cut 0 bases from V and 3 bases from J, with 6 bases between. Germline assignment: CDR1 SGDLS and CDR2 YYNGEE. This CDR3 contains 14 residues. The CDR3 spells CASSVVSDTGELFF. The CDR3 region has the DNA TGTGCCAGCAGCGTAGTTTCGGACACCGGGGAGCTGTTTTTT.